What follows describes a single T cell receptor beta chain. The antigen is undetermined. Produced via immunoSEQ multiplex PCR; TCRdb's table is partial and in-frame only. The sample records 55,000 to 80,000 clones, around 83% being singletons. This specimen comes from a study of T cell responses to AZD1222 COVID-19 vaccine. Study findings and constraints: At baseline, just five to seven AZD1222 recipients tested seropositive. In all cases, repertoires were sampled only after the peak T cell response. Following two doses of AZD1222, Spike-specific TCR breadth and depth rose. Donor demographics were predominantly white British with a female majority; clonal diversity may be underestimated.

The sequencing used peripheral blood, collected on day 0 of AZD1222 vaccination. The source of this sequence is an adult in good health.

CDR3 region: CASSLATGVNEQFF. CDR3 nucleotides: TGCGCCAGCAGCTTGGCGACAGGGGTCAATGAGCAGTTCTTC. The J gene is TRBJ2-1, the V gene TRBV5-1; 8 bases line up with TRBD1. The V and J ends lost 0 bases and 6 bases, in that order; junction bases with no gene match: 2. This CDR3 is 14 amino acids long. CDR1 is SGHRS, CDR2 YFSETQ, per germline. The variable domain in full, with the rest retrieved from reference TRBV5-1 and TRBJ2-1, is KAGVTQTPRYLIKTRGQQVTLSCSPISGHRSVSWYQQTPGQGLQFLFEYFSETQRNKGNFPGRFSGRQFSNSRSEMNVSTLELGDSALYLCASSLATGVNEQFFGPGTRLTVL.